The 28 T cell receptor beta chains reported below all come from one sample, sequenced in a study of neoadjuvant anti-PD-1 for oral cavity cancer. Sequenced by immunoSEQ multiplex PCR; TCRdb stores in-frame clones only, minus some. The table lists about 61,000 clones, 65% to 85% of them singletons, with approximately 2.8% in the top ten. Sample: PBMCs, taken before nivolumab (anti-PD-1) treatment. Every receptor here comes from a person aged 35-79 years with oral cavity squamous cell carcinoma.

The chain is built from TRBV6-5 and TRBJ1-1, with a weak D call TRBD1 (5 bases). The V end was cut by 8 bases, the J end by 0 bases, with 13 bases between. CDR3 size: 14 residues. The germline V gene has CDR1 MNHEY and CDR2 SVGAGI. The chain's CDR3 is CASVSGRLNTEAFF. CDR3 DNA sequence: TGTGCCAGCGTATCGGGACGACTGAACACTGAAGCTTTCTTT.

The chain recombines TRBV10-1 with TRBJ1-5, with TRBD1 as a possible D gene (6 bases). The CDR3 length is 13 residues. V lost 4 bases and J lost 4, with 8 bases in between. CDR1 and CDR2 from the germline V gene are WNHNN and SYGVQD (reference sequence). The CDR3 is CASSAQGNQPQHF. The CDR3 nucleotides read TGCGCCAGCAGTGCGCAGGGGAATCAGCCCCAGCATTTT.

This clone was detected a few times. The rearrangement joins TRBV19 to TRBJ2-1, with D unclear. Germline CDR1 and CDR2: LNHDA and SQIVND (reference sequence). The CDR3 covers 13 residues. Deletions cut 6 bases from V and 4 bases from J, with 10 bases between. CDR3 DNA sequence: TGTGCCAGTAGGAAGTCGGGTTACAATGAGCAGTTCTTC. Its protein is CASRKSGYNEQFF.

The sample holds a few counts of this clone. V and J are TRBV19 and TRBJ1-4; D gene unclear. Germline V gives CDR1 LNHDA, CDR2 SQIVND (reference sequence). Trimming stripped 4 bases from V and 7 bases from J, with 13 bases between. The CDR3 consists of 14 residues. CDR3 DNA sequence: TGTGCCAGTAGTAGATCAGATAGAAGTGAAAAACTGTTTTTT. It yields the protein CASSRSDRSEKLFF. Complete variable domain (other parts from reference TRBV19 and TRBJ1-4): DGGITQSPKYLFRKEGQNVTLSCEQNLNHDAMYWYRQDPGQGLRLIYYSQIVNDFQKGDIAEGYSVSREKKESFPLTVTSAQKNPTAFYLCASSRSDRSEKLFFGSGTQLSVL.

CDR3 sequence (DNA): TGTGCCAGCAGCGGGGCTCCCAATTCACCCCTCCACTTT. Its protein product is CASSGAPNSPLHF. The chain combines TRBV14 with TRBJ1-6; possibly TRBD1 for D (5 bases). There are 13 residues in the CDR3. Trimming cost V 5 bases and J 7 bases, with 9 bases left between them. Germline lookup yields CDR1 SGHDN and CDR2 FVKESK. Using reference TRBV14 and TRBJ1-6 for the parts outside the CDR3, the full variable domain is EAGVTQFPSHSVIEKGQTVTLRCDPISGHDNLYWYRRVMGKEIKFLLHFVKESKQDESGMPNNRFLAERTGGTYSTLKVQPAELEDSGVYFCASSGAPNSPLHFGNGTRLTVT.

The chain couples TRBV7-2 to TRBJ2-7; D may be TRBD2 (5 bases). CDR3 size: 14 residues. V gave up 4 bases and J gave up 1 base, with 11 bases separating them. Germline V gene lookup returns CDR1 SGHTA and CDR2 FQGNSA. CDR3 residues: CASSSLWRSYEQYF. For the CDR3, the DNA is TGTGCCAGCAGCTCCTTATGGAGGTCCTACGAGCAGTACTTC.

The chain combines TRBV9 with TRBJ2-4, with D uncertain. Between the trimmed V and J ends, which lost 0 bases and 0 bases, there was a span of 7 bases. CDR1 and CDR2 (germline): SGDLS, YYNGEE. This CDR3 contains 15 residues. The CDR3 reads CASSVGPIAKNIQYF. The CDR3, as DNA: TGTGCCAGCAGCGTAGGACCGATAGCCAAAAACATTCAGTACTTC. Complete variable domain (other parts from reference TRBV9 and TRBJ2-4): DSGVTQTPKHLITATGQRVTLRCSPRSGDLSVYWYQQSLDQGLQFLIQYYNGEERAKGNILERFSAQQFPDLHSELNLSSLELGDSALYFCASSVGPIAKNIQYFGAGTRLSVL.

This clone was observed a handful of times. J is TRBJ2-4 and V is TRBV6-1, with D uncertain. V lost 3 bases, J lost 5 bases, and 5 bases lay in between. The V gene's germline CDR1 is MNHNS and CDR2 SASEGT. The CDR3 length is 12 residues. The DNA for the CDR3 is TGTGCCAGCAGTGACGGAGAAAACATTCAGTACTTC. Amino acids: CASSDGENIQYF.

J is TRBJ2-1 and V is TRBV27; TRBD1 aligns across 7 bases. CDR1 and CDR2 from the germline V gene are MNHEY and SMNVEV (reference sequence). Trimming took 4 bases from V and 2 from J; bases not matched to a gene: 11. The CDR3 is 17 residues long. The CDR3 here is CASSSPAHQGAYNEQFF. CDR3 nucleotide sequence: TGTGCCAGCAGTTCCCCAGCTCACCAGGGGGCCTACAATGAGCAGTTCTTC.

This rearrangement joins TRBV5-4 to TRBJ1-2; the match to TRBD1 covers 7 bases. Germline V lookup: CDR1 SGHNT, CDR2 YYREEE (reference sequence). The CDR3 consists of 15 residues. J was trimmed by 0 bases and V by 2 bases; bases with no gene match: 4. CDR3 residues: CASSFSGTANYGYTF. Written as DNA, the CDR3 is TGTGCCAGCAGCTTCTCCGGGACAGCTAACTATGGCTACACCTTC.

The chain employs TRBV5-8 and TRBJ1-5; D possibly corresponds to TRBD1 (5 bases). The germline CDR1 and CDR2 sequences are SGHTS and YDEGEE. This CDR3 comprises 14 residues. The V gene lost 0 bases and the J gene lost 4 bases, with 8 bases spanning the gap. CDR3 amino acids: CASSLVGANQPQHF. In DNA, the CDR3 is TGTGCCAGCAGCTTGGTTGGGGCAAATCAGCCCCAGCATTTT.

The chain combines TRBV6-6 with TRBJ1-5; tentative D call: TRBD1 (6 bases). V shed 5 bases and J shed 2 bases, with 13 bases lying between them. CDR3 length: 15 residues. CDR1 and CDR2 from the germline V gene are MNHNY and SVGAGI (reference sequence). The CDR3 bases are TGTGCCAGCAGTCCCAGGGGTCGGGGCAATCAGCCCCAGCATTTT. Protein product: CASSPRGRGNQPQHF.

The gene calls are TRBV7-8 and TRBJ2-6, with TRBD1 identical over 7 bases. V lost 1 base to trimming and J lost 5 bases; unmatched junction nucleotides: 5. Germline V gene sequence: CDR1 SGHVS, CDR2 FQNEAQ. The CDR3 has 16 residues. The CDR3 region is CASSLDQGVRANVLTF. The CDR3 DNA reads TGTGCCAGCAGCTTAGATCAGGGGGTGCGGGCCAACGTCCTGACTTTC.

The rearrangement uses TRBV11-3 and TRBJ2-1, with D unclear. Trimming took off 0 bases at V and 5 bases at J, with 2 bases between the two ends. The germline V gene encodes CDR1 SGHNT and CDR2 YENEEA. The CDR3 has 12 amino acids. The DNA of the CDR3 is TGTGCCAGCAGCTTAGATCACAATGAGCAGTTCTTC. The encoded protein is CASSLDHNEQFF.

The DNA of the CDR3 is TGTGCCAGCAGCCCCCGGACAGGCCTTTATGGCTACACCTTC. It yields the protein CASSPRTGLYGYTF. This rearrangement joins TRBV7-6 to TRBJ1-2; 7 bases align to TRBD1. CDR1 is SGHVS, CDR2 FNYEAQ, per germline. After removal of 5 bases from V and 5 bases from J, the junction contained 8 bases not matched to a gene. The CDR3 totals 14 residues.

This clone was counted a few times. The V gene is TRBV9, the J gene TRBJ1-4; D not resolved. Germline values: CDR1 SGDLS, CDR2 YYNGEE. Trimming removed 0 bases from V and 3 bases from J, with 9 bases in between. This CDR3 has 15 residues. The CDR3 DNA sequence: TGTGCCAGCAGCGTAGGCGAAGGGCCTAATGAAAAACTGTTTTTT. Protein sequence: CASSVGEGPNEKLFF.

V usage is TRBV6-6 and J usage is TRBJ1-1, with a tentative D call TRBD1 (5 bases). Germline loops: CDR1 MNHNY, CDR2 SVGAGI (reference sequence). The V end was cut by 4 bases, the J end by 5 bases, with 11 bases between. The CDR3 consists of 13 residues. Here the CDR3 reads CASSWDWGTEAFF. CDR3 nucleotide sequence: TGTGCCAGCAGTTGGGACTGGGGGACTGAAGCTTTCTTT.

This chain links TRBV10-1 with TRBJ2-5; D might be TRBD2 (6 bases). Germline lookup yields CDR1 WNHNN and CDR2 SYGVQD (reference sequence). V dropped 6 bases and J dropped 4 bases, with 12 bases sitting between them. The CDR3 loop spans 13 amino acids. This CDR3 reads CASSTVGGETQYF. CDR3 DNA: TGCGCCAGCAGCACCGTCGGGGGAGAGACCCAGTACTTC.

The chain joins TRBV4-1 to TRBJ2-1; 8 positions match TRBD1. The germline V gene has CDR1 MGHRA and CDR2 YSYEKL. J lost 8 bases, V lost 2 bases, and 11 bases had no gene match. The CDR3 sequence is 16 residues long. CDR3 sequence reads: CASSQPYRGSRHEQFF. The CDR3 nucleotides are TGCGCCAGCAGCCAACCCTACAGGGGGTCGAGGCATGAGCAGTTCTTC.

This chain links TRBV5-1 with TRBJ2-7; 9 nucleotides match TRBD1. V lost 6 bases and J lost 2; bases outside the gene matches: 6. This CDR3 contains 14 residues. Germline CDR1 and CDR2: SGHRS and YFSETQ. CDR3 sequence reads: CASTVTGGTYEQYF. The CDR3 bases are TGCGCCAGCACCGTGACAGGGGGAACCTACGAGCAGTACTTC.

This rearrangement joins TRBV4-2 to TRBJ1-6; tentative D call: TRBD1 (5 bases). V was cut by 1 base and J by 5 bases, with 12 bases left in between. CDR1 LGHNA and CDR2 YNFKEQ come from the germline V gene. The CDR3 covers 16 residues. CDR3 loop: CASSQVGGANNSPLHF. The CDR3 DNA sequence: TGTGCCAGCAGCCAAGTAGGAGGGGCTAATAATTCACCCCTCCACTTT.

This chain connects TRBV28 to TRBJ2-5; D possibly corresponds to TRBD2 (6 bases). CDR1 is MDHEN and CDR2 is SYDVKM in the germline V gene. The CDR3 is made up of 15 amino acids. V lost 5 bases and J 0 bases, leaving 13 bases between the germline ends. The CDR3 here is CASSPIRGYQETQYF. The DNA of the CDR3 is TGTGCCAGCAGTCCCATCCGGGGGTACCAAGAGACCCAGTACTTC. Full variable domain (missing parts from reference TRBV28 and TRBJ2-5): DVKVTQSSRYLVKRTGEKVFLECVQDMDHENMFWYRQDPGLGLRLIYFSYDVKMKEKGDIPEGYSVSREKKERFSLILESASTNQTSMYLCASSPIRGYQETQYFGPGTRLLVL.

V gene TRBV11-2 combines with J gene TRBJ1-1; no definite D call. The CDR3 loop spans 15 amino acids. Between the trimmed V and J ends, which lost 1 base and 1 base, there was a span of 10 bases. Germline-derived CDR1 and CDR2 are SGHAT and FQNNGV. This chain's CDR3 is CASSLAASQNTEAFF. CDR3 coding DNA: TGTGCCAGCAGCTTAGCGGCCAGCCAGAACACTGAAGCTTTCTTT.

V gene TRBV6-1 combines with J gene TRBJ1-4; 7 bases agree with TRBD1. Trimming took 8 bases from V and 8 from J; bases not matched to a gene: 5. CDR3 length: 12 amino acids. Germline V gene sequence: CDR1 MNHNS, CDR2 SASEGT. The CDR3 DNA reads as TGTGCCAGCCGGGACAGCACAGAAAAACTGTTTTTT. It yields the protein CASRDSTEKLFF.

The CDR3 spells CASSLLGTTNYGYTF. The CDR3, as DNA: TGTGCCAGCAGCTTACTAGGGACAACGAACTATGGCTACACCTTC. The gene calls are TRBV11-2 and TRBJ1-2; a weak D match, TRBD1 (6 bases). Trimming took off 2 bases at V and 2 bases at J, with 12 bases between the two ends. Germline V gives CDR1 SGHAT, CDR2 FQNNGV. The CDR3 has 15 amino acids.

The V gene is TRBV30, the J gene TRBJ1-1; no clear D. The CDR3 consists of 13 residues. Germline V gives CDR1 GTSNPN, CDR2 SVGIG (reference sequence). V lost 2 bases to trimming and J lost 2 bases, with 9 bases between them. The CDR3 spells CAWSLGLNTEAFF. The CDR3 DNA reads TGTGCCTGGAGTTTAGGACTAAACACTGAAGCTTTCTTT.

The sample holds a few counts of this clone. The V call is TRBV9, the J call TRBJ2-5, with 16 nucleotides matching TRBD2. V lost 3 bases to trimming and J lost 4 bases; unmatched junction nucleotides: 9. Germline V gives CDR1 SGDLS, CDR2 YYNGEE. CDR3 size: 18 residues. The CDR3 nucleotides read TGTGCCAGCAGCGCTGGGACTAGCGGGAGGGCCGCTCCAGAGACCCAGTACTTC. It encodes CASSAGTSGRAAPETQYF.

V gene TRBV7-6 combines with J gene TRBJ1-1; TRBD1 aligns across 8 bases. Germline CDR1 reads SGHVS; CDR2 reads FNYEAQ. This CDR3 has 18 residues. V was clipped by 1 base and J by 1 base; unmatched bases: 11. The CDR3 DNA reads TGTGCCAGCAGCTTAGAGACAGGGGAGTCGTGGAGGAACACTGAAGCTTTCTTT. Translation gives CASSLETGESWRNTEAFF.